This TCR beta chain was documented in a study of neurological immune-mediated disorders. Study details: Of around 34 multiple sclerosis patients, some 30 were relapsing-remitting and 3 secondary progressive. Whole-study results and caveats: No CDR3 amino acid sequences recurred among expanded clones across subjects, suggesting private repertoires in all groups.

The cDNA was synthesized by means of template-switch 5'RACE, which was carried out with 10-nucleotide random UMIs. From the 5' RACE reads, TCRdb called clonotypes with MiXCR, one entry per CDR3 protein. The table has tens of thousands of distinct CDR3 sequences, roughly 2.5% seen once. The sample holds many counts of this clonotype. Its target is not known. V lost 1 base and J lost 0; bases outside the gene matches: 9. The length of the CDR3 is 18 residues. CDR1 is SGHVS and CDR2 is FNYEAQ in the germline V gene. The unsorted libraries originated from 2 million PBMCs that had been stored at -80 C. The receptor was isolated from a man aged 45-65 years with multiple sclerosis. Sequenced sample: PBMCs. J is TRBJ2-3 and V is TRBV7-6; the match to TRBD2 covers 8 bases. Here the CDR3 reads CASSLDYGGGISTDTQYF. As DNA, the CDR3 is TGTGCCAGCAGCTTAGATTATGGCGGGGGGATTAGCACAGATACGCAGTATTTT.